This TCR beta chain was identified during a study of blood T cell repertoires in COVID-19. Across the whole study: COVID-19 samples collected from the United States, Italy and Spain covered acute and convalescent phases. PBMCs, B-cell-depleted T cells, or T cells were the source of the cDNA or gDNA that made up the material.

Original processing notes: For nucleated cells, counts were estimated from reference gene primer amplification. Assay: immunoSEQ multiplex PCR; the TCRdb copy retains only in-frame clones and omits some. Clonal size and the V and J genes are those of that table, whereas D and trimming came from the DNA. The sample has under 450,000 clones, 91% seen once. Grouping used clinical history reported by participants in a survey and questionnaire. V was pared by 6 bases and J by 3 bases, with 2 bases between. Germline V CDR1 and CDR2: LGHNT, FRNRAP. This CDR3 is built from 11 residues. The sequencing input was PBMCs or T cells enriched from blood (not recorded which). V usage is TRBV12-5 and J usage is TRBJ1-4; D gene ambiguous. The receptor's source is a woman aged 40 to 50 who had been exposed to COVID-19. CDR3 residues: CASGANEKLFF. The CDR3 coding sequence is TGTGCTAGTGGCGCTAATGAAAAACTGTTTTTT. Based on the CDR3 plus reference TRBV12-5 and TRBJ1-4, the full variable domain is DARVTQTPRHKVTEMGQEVTMRCQPILGHNTVFWYRQTMMQGLELLAYFRNRAPLDDSGMPKDRFSAEMPDATLATLKIQPSEPRDSAVYFCASGANEKLFFGSGTQLSVL.